This TCR beta chain was sequenced in a study of Tregs in tolerant kidney transplant recipients. Study as a whole: Related graft donors supplied nonmyeloablative bone marrow transplants, and mixed chimerism was transient. General observations from the study: Findings come from small patient numbers and require larger validation. For some patients, primers changed over time, blocking nucleotide-level comparison.

This CDR3 is 13 amino acids long. Germline CDR1 and CDR2: SGHNT and YENEEA. Trimming removed 2 bases at V and 3 bases at J, with 7 bases between. This clone occurred once. Its antigen is unidentified. Unstimulated regulatory T cells (CD4+CD25+CD127-), CD4+CD25- non-regulatory cells, CD4 and CD8 cells were FACS-sorted from thawed PBMCs. TCRdb keeps only in-frame clones here, not all; method: immunoSEQ multiplex PCR. This table has about 69,000 clones, 85% to 90% appearing once. The chain employs TRBV11-3 and TRBJ1-1, with D unresolved. The TCR sequence derives from a human donor who received a combined kidney and bone marrow transplant. This material consisted of CD4+ T cells from blood, taken before the transplant. Here the CDR3 reads CASSLTSDTEAFF. In nucleotides, the CDR3 is TGTGCCAGCAGCTTAACGTCGGACACTGAAGCTTTCTTT.